This T cell receptor beta chain was captured by sequencing in a study of monozygotic twins with inflammatory bowel disease. TCRdb re-called the 5' RACE reads; one entry per CDR3 protein, DNA not given. In all, the sample yields around 400,000 distinct CDR3 sequences. The CDR3 runs 14 residues. Germline V gene lookup returns CDR1 SGHDT and CDR2 YYEEEE. Sequencing was carried out using blood. This sequence joins TRBV5-6 and TRBJ2-7; the D gene TCRdb calls, TRBD2, cannot be checked with no DNA. The clonotype was recovered from a human donor with ulcerative colitis or Crohn's disease, or a healthy co-twin of an affected twin (not recorded which). The chain's CDR3 is CASSLAAGTDEQYF.